A few counts support the clone carrying this T cell receptor (beta chain). No antigen is known for it. The same CDR3 is also encoded by other DNA sequences in this sample. V was clipped by 6 bases and J by 3 bases, with 4 bases between them. CDR1 and CDR2 from the germline V gene are SQVTM and ANQGSEA. The CDR3 contains 10 residues. This specimen comes from a study of beta chain features in type 1 diabetes. General observations from the study: Among all four CD4+ subsets, Type 1 diabetes patients had TCRB CDR3s that were moderately but significantly shorter. Insertions were fewer and deletions more numerous at VDJ junctions in type 1 diabetes patients.

Sequenced material consisted of expressed TCRB transcripts (all of the isolated RNA was reverse transcribed). Method: immunoSEQ multiplex PCR; TCRdb's copy keeps in-frame clones and lacks some. The sample has some 240,000 clones, 15% to 20% seen once. Sequenced sample: naive CD4+ T cells from blood. The rearrangement uses TRBV29-1 and TRBJ2-3; D uncertain. This TCR came from a man aged 25-40 years with type 1 diabetes. In DNA, the CDR3 is TGCAGCGTGACTACAGATACGCAGTATTTT. Translating gives CSVTTDTQYF.